The next 10 T cell receptor beta chains were all read from a single sample in a study of PD-1 blockade in classical Hodgkin lymphoma. Sequenced by immunoSEQ multiplex PCR; TCRdb stores in-frame clones only, minus some. Of about 11,000 clones detected, about 80% appear once; the ten largest clones hold less than 11%. Every patient relapsed after autologous stem cell transplantation, and brentuximab vedotin exposure varied. The sequences come from peripheral blood mononuclear cells (PBMCs), collected at baseline. These receptors were collected from a human donor with classical Hodgkin lymphoma.

This chain uses TRBV6-4 with TRBJ2-5, with a tentative D call TRBD1 (6 bases). Germline CDR1 MRHNA, CDR2 SNTAGT. The CDR3 covers 13 residues. With 2 bases removed from V and 9 bases from J, the gap between germline ends came to 13 bases. CDR3 region: CASSDVAGAAQYF. As DNA, the CDR3 is TGTGCCAGCAGTGACGTGGCAGGGGCGGCCCAGTACTTC.

V gene TRBV7-9 combines with J gene TRBJ2-3; no reliable D call. The V gene's germline CDR1 is SEHNR and CDR2 FQNEAQ (reference sequence). This CDR3 is built from 16 residues. V lost 1 base and J lost 0, with 11 bases in between. CDR3 region: CASSLGVHSSTDTQYF. CDR3 in DNA: TGTGCCAGCAGCTTAGGGGTCCACTCTAGCACAGATACGCAGTATTTT.

The count of this clone is one. The V gene is TRBV6-1, the J gene TRBJ2-1; D not resolved. CDR1 is MNHNS, CDR2 SASEGT, per germline. V was clipped by 2 bases and J by 0 bases, with 11 bases between them. This CDR3 comprises 16 residues. The CDR3: CASSERIFSSYNEQFF. For the CDR3, the DNA is TGTGCCAGCAGTGAAAGGATCTTTAGCTCCTACAATGAGCAGTTCTTC.

V is TRBV5-1 and J is TRBJ1-4, with 11 positions matching TRBD1. The CDR3 runs 16 residues. Germline CDR1 is SGHRS and CDR2 is YFSETQ. J was trimmed by 8 bases and V by 4 bases; bases with no gene match: 10. The CDR3 DNA follows: TGCGCCAGCAGCAGGACAGGGGGCGGCCTCGGCGAAAAACTGTTTTTT. Protein: CASSRTGGGLGEKLFF.

The chain is built from TRBV7-2 and TRBJ1-6; TRBD1 might be the D (6 bases). CDR1 and CDR2 (germline): SGHTA, FQGNSA. Between the trimmed V and J ends, which lost 5 bases and 6 bases, there was a span of 17 bases. CDR3 size: 16 residues. CDR3 residues: CASSTTAGVGNSPLHF. CDR3 nucleotides: TGTGCCAGCAGCACAACCGCAGGGGTGGGTAATTCACCCCTCCACTTT.

A note on this clone: The conserved phenylalanine or tryptophan is not found at the CDR3 terminus, so this likely reflects a read error. V and J are TRBV7-9 and TRBJ1-1, with D unclear. CDR1 and CDR2 (germline): SEHNR, FQNEAQ (reference sequence). This CDR3 region has 14 residues. V was pared by 5 bases and J by 3 bases, with 13 bases between. The CDR3 coding sequence is TGTGCCAGCAGCCCCGTATTGGCTCACACTGAAGCTTTCCTT. This encodes CASSPVLAHTEAFL.

V and J are TRBV5-1 and TRBJ2-5; D is unresolved. This CDR3 region has 14 residues. The germline V and J ends were trimmed by 0 bases and 4 bases, with 10 bases remaining between them. CDR1 and CDR2 from the germline V gene are SGHRS and YFSETQ. The CDR3 region has the DNA TGCGCCAGCAGCTTGGGAAGACAAAGAGAGACCCAGTACTTC. Its translation is CASSLGRQRETQYF.

The chain carries TRBV23-1 and TRBJ2-7, with D possibly matching TRBD2 (6 bases). TRBV23-1 is filed as an ORF, its function uncertain. The CDR3 is 16 amino acids. V was pared by 1 base and J by 3 bases, with 16 bases between. Here the CDR3 reads CASSQWFTSLNYEQYF. The CDR3 DNA reads as TGCGCCAGCAGTCAATGGTTCACTAGCCTTAACTACGAGCAGTACTTC.

V usage is TRBV7-2 and J usage is TRBJ1-2, with D possibly TRBD1 on 6 matching bases. V was pared by 3 bases and J by 1 base, with 12 bases between. The CDR3 runs to 15 residues. From germline, CDR1 is SGHTA and CDR2 FQGNSA. The CDR3 bases are TGTGCCAGCAGCTTGGTAGGGGGGGATAACTATGGCTACACCTTC. Protein: CASSLVGGDNYGYTF.

This clone was seen only a few times. The chain uses TRBV5-5 and TRBJ1-2; unclear D gene. The CDR3 runs to 13 residues. Deletions cut 3 bases from V and 4 bases from J, with 10 bases between. From germline, CDR1 is SGHKS and CDR2 YYEKEE (reference sequence). The chain's CDR3 is CASSSQDLYGYTF. The CDR3 bases are TGTGCCAGCAGCTCCCAGGACCTCTATGGCTACACCTTC.